This TCR beta chain was profiled in a study of T cells in Graves' hyperthyroidism and ophthalmopathy. Trimming removed 5 bases at V and 2 bases at J, with 12 bases between. This CDR3 has 14 residues. Uncontrolled infection, other autoimmune disease, pregnancy or lactation excluded patients. As concerns this clonotype: Its specificity is unknown.

Notes on the study in general: Ophthalmopathy was told apart from stable hyperthyroidism by a 13 V-J model. It was a median 6.5 months before onset that the model predicted ophthalmopathy. Appearing also in blood were most of the thyroid clonotypes expanded above 0.001.

TCR beta CDR3 sequences were amplified from RNA transcripts. During a first-round RT-PCR of the TCR CDR3, the HTBI primer set was used. TCRdb re-called the multiplex PCR reads with MiXCR, one entry per CDR3 protein. The table shows about 840,000 distinct CDR3 sequences, with roughly 40% occurring only once. The chain couples TRBV12-3 or TRBV12-4 to TRBJ2-5, with D unresolved. Sequencing was carried out using blood. The clonotype comes from a man aged 18 to 30 with Graves' hyperthyroidism. CDR3 protein: CASSARLGQETQYF. The DNA of the CDR3 is TGTGCCAGCAGTGCTCGACTTGGGCAAGAGACCCAGTACTTC.